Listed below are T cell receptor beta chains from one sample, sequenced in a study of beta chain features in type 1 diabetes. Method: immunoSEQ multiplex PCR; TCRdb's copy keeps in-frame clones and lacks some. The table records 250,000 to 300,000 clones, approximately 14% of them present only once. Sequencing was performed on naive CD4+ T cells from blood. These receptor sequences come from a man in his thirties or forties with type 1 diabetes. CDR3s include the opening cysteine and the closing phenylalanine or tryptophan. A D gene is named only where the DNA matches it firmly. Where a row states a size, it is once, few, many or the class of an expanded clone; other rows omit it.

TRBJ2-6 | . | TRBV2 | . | CASRESSGANVLTF | TGTGCCAGTAGGGAGTCCTCTGGGGCCAACGTCCTGACTTTC
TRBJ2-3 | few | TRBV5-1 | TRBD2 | CASMERDTDTQYF | TGCGCCAGCATGGAGCGGGACACAGATACGCAGTATTTT
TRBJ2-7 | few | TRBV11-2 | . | CASSSDRSRIYF | TGTGCCAGCAGCTCAGACAGGTCACGGATTTACTTC
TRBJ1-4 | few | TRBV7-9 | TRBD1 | CASSLDRGDEKLFF | TGTGCCAGCAGCCTGGACAGGGGAGATGAAAAACTGTTTTTT
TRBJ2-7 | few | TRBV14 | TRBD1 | CASSQPGQGTRNEQYF | TGTGCCAGCAGCCAACCGGGACAGGGGACAAGGAACGAGCAGTACTTC
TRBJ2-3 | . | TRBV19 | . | CASSIRGDTQYF | TGTGCCAGTAGTATTAGGGGGGATACGCAGTATTTT
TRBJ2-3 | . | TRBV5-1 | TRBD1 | CASSKGTASTDTQYF | TGCGCCAGCAGCAAGGGGACAGCAAGCACAGATACGCAGTATTTT
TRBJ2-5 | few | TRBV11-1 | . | CASSPLALQETQYF | TGTGCCAGCAGCCCCCTAGCTCTCCAAGAGACCCAGTACTTC
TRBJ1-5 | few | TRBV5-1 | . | CASSTGQFNQPQHF | TGCGCCAGCAGCACCGGACAGTTCAATCAGCCCCAGCATTTT
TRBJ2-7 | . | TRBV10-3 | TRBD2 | CAIEAGDDEQYF | TGTGCCATCGAAGCGGGAGACGACGAGCAGTACTTC
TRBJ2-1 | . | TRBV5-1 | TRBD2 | CASSLLLAGGHNEQFF | TGCGCCAGCAGCTTATTACTAGCGGGGGGGCACAATGAGCAGTTCTTC
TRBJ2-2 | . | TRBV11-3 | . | CASSGGPNTGELFF | TGTGCCAGCAGCGGAGGGCCGAACACCGGGGAGCTGTTTTTT
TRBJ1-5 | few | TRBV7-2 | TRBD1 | CASSSTGGGQPQHF | TGTGCCAGCAGCTCGACAGGGGGCGGGCAGCCCCAGCATTTT
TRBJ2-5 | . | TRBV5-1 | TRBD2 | CASSLELAGGKETQYF | TGCGCCAGCAGCTTGGAGCTAGCGGGAGGTAAAGAGACCCAGTACTTC
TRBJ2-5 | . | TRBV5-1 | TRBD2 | CASSLEGSAGGDAQYF | TGCGCCAGCAGCTTGGAAGGCTCGGCGGGAGGCGACGCCCAGTACTTC
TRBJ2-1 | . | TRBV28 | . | CASTYNEQFF | TGTGCCAGCACCTATAATGAGCAGTTCTTC
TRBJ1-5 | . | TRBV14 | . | CASSQGQKNQPQHF | TGTGCCAGCAGCCAAGGGCAGAAGAATCAGCCCCAGCATTTT
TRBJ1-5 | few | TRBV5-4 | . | CASSPAGSGNQPQHF | TGTGCCAGCAGCCCGGCCGGGTCGGGGAATCAGCCCCAGCATTTT
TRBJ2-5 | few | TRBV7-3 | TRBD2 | CASSPGLAGETQYF | TGTGCCAGCAGCCCGGGACTAGCTGGGGAGACCCAGTACTTC
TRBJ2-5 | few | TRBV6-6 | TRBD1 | CASSSGTVKQETQYF | TGTGCCAGCAGTTCGGGGACAGTTAAACAAGAGACCCAGTACTTC
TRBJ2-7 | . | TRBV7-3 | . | CASSLFSSAPYEQYF | TGTGCCAGCAGCTTATTCTCTAGCGCGCCCTACGAGCAGTACTTC
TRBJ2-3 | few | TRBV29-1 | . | CSVGSGSTDTQYF | TGCAGCGTTGGAAGCGGTAGCACAGATACGCAGTATTTT
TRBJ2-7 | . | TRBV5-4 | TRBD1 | CASSWDRNGDEQYF | TGTGCCAGCAGCTGGGACAGGAATGGCGACGAGCAGTACTTC
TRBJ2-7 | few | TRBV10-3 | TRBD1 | CAISERTGSEQYF | TGTGCCATCAGTGAAAGGACAGGTTCCGAGCAGTACTTC
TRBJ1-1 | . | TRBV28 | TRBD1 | CASSLGQGSTEAFF | TGTGCCAGCAGTTTGGGACAGGGGAGCACTGAAGCTTTCTTT
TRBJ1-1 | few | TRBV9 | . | CASSVLIGVNTEAFF | TGTGCCAGCAGCGTTTTAATAGGGGTGAACACTGAAGCTTTCTTT
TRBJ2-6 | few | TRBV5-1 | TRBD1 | CASSSDRAGANVLTF | TGCGCCAGCAGCTCTGACAGGGCTGGGGCCAACGTCCTGACTTTC
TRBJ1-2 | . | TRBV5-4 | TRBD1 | CASSLDRDRERGRYGYTF | TGTGCCAGCAGCTTGGACCGGGACAGGGAACGCGGGCGGTATGGCTACACCTTC
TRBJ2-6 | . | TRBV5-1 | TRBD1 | CASSLQGVGANVLTF | TGCGCCAGCAGCCTCCAGGGGGTTGGGGCCAACGTCCTGACTTTC
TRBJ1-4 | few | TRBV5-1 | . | CASSLADGSNEKLFF | TGCGCCAGCAGCCTAGCGGACGGATCTAATGAAAAACTGTTTTTT
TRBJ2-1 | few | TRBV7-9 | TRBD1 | CASSYNRGLRYNEQFF | TGTGCCAGCAGCTATAACAGGGGGCTGAGATACAATGAGCAGTTCTTC
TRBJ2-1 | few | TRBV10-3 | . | CAIRNREGKSNEQFF | TGTGCCATCAGGAACAGGGAAGGAAAAAGCAATGAGCAGTTCTTC
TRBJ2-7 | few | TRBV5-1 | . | CASSLAERSYEQYF | TGCGCCAGCAGCTTGGCAGAAAGATCCTACGAGCAGTACTTC
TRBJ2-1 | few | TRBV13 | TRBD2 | CASSGPGTSVYNEQFF | TGTGCCAGCAGCGGACCCGGGACTAGCGTTTACAATGAGCAGTTCTTC
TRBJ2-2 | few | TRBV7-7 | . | CASSSGARLFF | TGTGCCAGCAGTTCTGGGGCGCGGCTGTTTTTT
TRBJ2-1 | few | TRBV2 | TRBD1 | CASSGQGAMNEQFF | TGTGCCAGCAGTGGTCAGGGGGCTATGAATGAGCAGTTCTTC
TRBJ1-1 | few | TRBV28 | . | CASSRQLNTEAFF | TGTGCCAGCAGTCGACAGCTGAACACTGAAGCTTTCTTT
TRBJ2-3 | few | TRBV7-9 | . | CASSLAASTDTQYF | TGTGCCAGCAGCTTAGCAGCTAGCACAGATACGCAGTATTTT
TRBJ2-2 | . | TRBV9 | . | CASSVASGPNTGELFF | TGTGCCAGCAGCGTAGCCAGCGGACCGAACACCGGGGAGCTGTTTTTT
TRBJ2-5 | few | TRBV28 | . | CASSFRGKYQETQYF | TGTGCCAGCAGTTTCCGGGGGAAATACCAAGAGACCCAGTACTTC
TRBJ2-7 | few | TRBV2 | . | CASSPGLKYEQYF | TGTGCCAGCAGTCCAGGACTAAAGTACGAGCAGTACTTC
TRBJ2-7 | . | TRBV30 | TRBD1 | CAWDREYYEQYF | TGTGCCTGGGACAGGGAATACTACGAGCAGTACTTC
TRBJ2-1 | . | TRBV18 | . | CASSRESSYNEQFF | TGTGCCAGCTCCCGGGAGAGCTCCTACAATGAGCAGTTCTTC
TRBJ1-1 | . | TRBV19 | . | CASGPGYLLNTEAFF | TGTGCCAGTGGGCCAGGGTATCTCCTGAACACTGAAGCTTTCTTT
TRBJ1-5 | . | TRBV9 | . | CASSVRADQPQHF | TGTGCCAGCAGCGTGAGGGCGGATCAGCCCCAGCATTTT
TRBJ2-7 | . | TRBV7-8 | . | CASSLAGPGYF | TGTGCCAGCAGCTTAGCGGGCCCTGGGTACTTC
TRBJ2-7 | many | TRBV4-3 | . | CASSQGPGTYYEQYF | TGCGCCAGCAGCCAAGGTCCGGGGACTTACTACGAGCAGTACTTC
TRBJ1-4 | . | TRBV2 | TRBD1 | CASSVPDRGANEKLFF | TGTGCCAGCAGTGTTCCAGACAGGGGAGCTAATGAAAAACTGTTTTTT
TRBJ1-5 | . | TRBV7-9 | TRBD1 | CASSPDREPQPQHF | TGTGCCAGCAGCCCGGACAGGGAACCTCAGCCCCAGCATTTT
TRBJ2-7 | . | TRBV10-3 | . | CAISESGSESYQQYF | TGTGCCATCAGTGAGTCAGGTAGCGAGAGTTACCAGCAGTACTTC
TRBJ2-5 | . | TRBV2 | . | CASRLGAYQETQYF | TGTGCCAGCAGACTGGGGGCGTACCAAGAGACCCAGTACTTC
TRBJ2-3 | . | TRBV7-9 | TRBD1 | CASSLRDRVTQYF | TGTGCCAGCAGCCTCCGGGACAGGGTGACGCAGTATTTT
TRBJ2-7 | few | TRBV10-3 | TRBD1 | CAISESKGTGSYEQYF | TGTGCCATCAGTGAGTCGAAGGGGACAGGGTCCTACGAGCAGTACTTC
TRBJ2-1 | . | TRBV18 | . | CASSRLEDEQFF | TGTGCCAGCTCTCGACTAGAAGATGAGCAGTTCTTC